The clone carrying this T cell receptor (beta chain) was counted at least ten times. Antigen: not known. This specimen belongs to a study of T cells in Graves' hyperthyroidism and ophthalmopathy. Patients aged 18 to 65 had newly diagnosed hyperthyroidism lasting under 2 months. Thyroid ultrasound and orbital computed tomography, with clinical symptoms and serum thyroxine and TRAb, informed diagnoses. General study results and limits: Separation of ophthalmopathy from stable hyperthyroidism was achieved by a 13 V-J model.

Template material for amplifying TCR beta CDR3 regions consisted of RNA transcripts. The HTBI set primed first-round TCR CDR3 RT-PCR. Each CDR3 protein gets one entry after TCRdb re-called the multiplex PCR reads with MiXCR. The sample includes around 290,000 distinct CDR3 sequences, 13% of them seen just once. This clonotype was sampled from a woman in her twenties or thirties with Graves' hyperthyroidism that later progressed to Graves' ophthalmopathy. Sequencing was performed on blood.

The CDR3 protein is CSASGQFMGISSYEQYF. The DNA of the CDR3 is TGCAGTGCTAGTGGCCAGTTTATGGGCATATCGTCCTACGAGCAGTACTTC. This sequence joins TRBV20-1 and TRBJ2-7, with D uncertain. The length of the CDR3 is 17 residues. Per germline, CDR1 DFQATT and CDR2 SNEGSKA (reference sequence). The V end lost 3 bases, the J end lost 1 base, and 22 bases lay between the germline ends.